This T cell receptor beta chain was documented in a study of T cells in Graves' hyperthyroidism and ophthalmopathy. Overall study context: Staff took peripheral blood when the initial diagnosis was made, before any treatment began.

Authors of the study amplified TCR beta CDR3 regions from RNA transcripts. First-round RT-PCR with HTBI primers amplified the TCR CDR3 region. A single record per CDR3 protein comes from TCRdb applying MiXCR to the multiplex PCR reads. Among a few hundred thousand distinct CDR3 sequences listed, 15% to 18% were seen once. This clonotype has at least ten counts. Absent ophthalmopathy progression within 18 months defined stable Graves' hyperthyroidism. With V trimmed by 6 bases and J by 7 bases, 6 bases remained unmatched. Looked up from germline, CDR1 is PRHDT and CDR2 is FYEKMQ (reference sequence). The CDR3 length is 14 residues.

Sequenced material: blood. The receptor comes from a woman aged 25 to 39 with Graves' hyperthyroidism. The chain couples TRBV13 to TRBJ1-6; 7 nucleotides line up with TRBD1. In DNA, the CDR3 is TGTGCCAGCAGTAACCGGGACAGAAATTCACCCCTCCACTTT. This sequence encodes CASSNRDRNSPLHF.